A single sample is the source of the 8 T cell receptor beta chains below, sequenced in a study of cytomegalovirus exposure and HLA in healthy donors. The study ran its PCR with 60 Vbeta and 13 Jbeta primers. Profiling relied on immunoSEQ multiplex PCR, and the TCRdb table lists in-frame clones only, not all of them. The specimen's table records 87,000 or so clones. The sequencing sample was made of PBMCs. These receptors all stem from a man aged 50-60 years in good health and CMV-seropositive.

The rearrangement joins TRBV30 to TRBJ2-2; D gene ambiguous. The CDR3 runs to 13 residues. V dropped 2 bases and J dropped 5 bases, with 9 bases sitting between them. CDR1 and CDR2 from the germline V gene are GTSNPN and SVGIG (reference sequence). The CDR3 loop is CAWSLTGTGELFF. The CDR3 DNA follows: TGTGCCTGGAGTCTTACCGGTACCGGGGAGCTGTTTTTT. Complete variable domain (other parts from reference TRBV30 and TRBJ2-2): SQTIHQWPATLVQPVGSPLSLECTVEGTSNPNLYWYRQAAGRGLQLLFYSVGIGQISSEVPQNLSASRPQDRQFILSSKKLLLSDSGFYLCAWSLTGTGELFFGEGSRLTVL.

The chain joins TRBV7-9 to TRBJ2-2, with 8 nucleotides matching TRBD2. This CDR3 has 16 amino acids. The ends lost 5 bases at V and 4 bases at J; junction bases unmatched: 9. Germline V gene lookup returns CDR1 SEHNR and CDR2 FQNEAQ (reference sequence). CDR3: CASSNLGLVGTGELFF. In nucleotides, the CDR3 is TGTGCCAGCAGCAACCTGGGACTAGTCGGCACCGGGGAGCTGTTTTTT.

The chain combines TRBV12-5 with TRBJ2-3; D unresolved. Germline CDR1 and CDR2: LGHNT and FRNRAP. The V end was cut by 2 bases, the J end by 4 bases, with 10 bases between. CDR3 length equals 14 residues. This CDR3 is CASGLPTYPDTQYF. Written as DNA, the CDR3 is TGTGCTAGTGGTTTGCCCACATACCCAGATACGCAGTATTTT.

This chain uses TRBV6-1 with TRBJ1-1, with TRBD1 as a possible D gene (6 bases). This CDR3 region has 14 residues. Germline CDR1 reads MNHNS; CDR2 reads SASEGT. Trimming shortened V by 5 bases and J by 2 bases, and 12 bases separated the two germline ends. CDR3 amino acids: CASSPQGSNTEAFF. In nucleotides, the CDR3 is TGTGCCAGCAGTCCACAGGGTTCCAACACTGAAGCTTTCTTT.

The V gene is TRBV4-1, the J gene TRBJ2-1; possibly TRBD2 for D (5 bases). CDR3 length: 15 residues. V lost 1 base, J lost 3 bases, and 10 bases lay in between. Germline V gives CDR1 MGHRA, CDR2 YSYEKL. The CDR3 nucleotides read TGCGCCAGCAGCCAAGTCTCGGGAAACTACAATGAGCAGTTCTTC. The encoded protein is CASSQVSGNYNEQFF.

The rearrangement links TRBV6-5 to TRBJ1-1; D is ambiguous. The CDR3 length is 14 residues. CDR1 and CDR2 from the germline V gene are MNHEY and SVGAGI. V lost 2 bases to trimming and J lost 3 bases, with 10 bases between them. The CDR3 sequence: CASSYEASDTEAFF. The CDR3 nucleotides are TGTGCCAGCAGTTACGAGGCGAGCGACACTGAAGCTTTCTTT.

The chain recombines TRBV5-1 with TRBJ2-7, with D possibly matching TRBD1 (6 bases). The CDR3 sequence is 14 residues long. From germline, CDR1 is SGHRS and CDR2 YFSETQ. With 3 bases removed from V and 3 bases from J, the gap between germline ends came to 13 bases. The CDR3 sequence is CASSSGQPDYEQYF. The CDR3 DNA follows: TGCGCCAGCAGCTCCGGACAGCCGGACTACGAGCAGTACTTC.

CDR3 sequence reads: CASSLDIGSNQPQHF. In DNA, the CDR3 is TGTGCCAGCAGCTTGGACATTGGGTCCAATCAGCCCCAGCATTTT. V is TRBV7-8 and J is TRBJ1-5; D may be TRBD1 (5 bases). The CDR3 consists of 15 residues. Trimming took off 3 bases at V and 3 bases at J, with 12 bases between the two ends. Germline V gives CDR1 SGHVS, CDR2 FQNEAQ.